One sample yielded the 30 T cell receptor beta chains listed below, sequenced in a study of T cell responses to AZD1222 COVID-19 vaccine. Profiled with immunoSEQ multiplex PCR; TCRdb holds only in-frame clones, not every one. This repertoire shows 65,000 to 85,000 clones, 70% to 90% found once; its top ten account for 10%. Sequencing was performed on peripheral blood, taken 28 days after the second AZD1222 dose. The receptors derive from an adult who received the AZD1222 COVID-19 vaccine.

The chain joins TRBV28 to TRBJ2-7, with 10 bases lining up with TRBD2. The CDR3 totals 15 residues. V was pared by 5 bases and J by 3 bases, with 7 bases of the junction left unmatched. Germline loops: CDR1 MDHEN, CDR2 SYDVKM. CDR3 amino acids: CASSTTGTSVYEQYF. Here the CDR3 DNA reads TGTGCCAGCAGTACAACCGGGACTAGCGTCTACGAGCAGTACTTC.

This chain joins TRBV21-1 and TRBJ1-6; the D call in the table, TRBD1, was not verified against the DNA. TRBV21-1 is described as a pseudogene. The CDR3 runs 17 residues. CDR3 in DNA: TGTGCCAGCAGCAGACAGACGCTCTTCTCCTATAATTCACCCCTCCACTTT. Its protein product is CASSRQTLFSYNSPLHF.

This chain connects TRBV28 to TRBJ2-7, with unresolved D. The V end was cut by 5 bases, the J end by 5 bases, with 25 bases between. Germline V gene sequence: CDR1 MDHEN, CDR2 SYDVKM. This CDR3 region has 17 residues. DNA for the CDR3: TGTGCCAGCAGTCCGCCGGGCCCCTCACCGGGTGGCGACGAGCAGTACTTC. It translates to CASSPPGPSPGGDEQYF.

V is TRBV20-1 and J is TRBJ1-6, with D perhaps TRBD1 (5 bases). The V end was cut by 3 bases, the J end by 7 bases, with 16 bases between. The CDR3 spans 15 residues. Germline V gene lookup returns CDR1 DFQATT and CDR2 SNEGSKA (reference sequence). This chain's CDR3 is CSASGQQGPNSPLHF. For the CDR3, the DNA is TGCAGTGCTAGTGGGCAGCAGGGCCCAAATTCACCCCTCCACTTT.

CDR3: CASSSPSTIGKQFF. The CDR3 DNA reads TGTGCCAGCAGTTCACCCTCTACGATCGGGAAGCAGTTCTTC. The J gene is TRBJ2-1, the V gene TRBV28; D may be TRBD2 (5 bases). The V gene lost 4 bases and the J gene lost 11 bases, with 18 bases spanning the gap. This CDR3 region has 14 residues. Germline V gives CDR1 MDHEN, CDR2 SYDVKM.

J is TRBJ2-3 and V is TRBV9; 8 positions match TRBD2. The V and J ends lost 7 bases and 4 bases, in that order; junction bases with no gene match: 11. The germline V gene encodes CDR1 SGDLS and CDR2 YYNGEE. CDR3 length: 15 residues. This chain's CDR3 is CASGRVSGGPDTQYF. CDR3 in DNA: TGTGCCAGCGGACGAGTAAGCGGGGGCCCAGATACGCAGTATTTT.

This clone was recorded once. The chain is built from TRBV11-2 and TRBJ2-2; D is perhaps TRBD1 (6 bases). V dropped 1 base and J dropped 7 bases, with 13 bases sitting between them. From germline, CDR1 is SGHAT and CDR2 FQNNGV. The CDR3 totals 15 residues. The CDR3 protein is CASSLVQGRDGELFF. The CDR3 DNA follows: TGTGCCAGCAGCTTAGTACAGGGACGCGACGGGGAGCTGTTTTTT.

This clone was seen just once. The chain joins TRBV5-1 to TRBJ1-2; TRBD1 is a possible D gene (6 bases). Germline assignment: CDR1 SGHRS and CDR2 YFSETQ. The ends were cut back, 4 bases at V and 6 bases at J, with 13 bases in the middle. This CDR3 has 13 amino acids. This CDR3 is CASSDKQGHGYTF. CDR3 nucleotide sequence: TGCGCCAGCAGCGATAAACAGGGTCATGGCTACACCTTC.

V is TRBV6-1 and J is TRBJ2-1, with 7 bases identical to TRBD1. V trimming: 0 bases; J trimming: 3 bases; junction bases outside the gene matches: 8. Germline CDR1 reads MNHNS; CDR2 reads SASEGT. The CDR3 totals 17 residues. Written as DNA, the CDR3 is TGTGCCAGCAGTGAAGCTGTCCCGGGACAGCTCTACAATGAGCAGTTCTTC. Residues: CASSEAVPGQLYNEQFF.

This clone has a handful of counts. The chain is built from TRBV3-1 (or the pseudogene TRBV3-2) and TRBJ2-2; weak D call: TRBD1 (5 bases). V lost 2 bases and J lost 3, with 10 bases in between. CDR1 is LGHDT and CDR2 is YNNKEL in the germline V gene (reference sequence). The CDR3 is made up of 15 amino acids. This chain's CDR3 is CASSQIVGDTGELFF. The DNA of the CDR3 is TGTGCCAGCAGCCAAATTGTAGGGGACACCGGGGAGCTGTTTTTT.

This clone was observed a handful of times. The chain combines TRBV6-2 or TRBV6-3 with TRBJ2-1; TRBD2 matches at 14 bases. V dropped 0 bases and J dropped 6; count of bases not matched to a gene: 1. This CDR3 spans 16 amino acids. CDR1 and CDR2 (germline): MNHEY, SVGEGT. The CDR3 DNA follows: TGTGCCAGCAGTTACTCGACTAGCGGGGGGGCCAATGAGCAGTTCTTC. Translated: CASSYSTSGGANEQFF.

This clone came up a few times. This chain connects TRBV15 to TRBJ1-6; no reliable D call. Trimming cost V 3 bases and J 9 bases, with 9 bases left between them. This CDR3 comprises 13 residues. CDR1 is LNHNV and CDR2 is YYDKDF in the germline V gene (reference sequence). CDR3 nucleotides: TGTGCCACCAGCAGTGGGGTGGGTTCACCCCTCCACTTT. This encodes CATSSGVGSPLHF. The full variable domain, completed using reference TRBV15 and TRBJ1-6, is DAMVIQNPRYQVTQFGKPVTLSCSQTLNHNVMYWYQQKSSQAPKLLFHYYDKDFNNEADTPDNFQSRRPNTSFCFLDIRSPGLGDTAMYLCATSSGVGSPLHFGNGTRLTVT.

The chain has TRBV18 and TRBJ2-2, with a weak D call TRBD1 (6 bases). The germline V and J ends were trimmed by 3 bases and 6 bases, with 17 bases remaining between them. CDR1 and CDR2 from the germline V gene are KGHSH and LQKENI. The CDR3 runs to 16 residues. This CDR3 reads CASSPYRVTEAGELFF. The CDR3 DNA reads TGTGCCAGCTCACCCTACAGGGTAACAGAAGCCGGGGAGCTGTTTTTT.

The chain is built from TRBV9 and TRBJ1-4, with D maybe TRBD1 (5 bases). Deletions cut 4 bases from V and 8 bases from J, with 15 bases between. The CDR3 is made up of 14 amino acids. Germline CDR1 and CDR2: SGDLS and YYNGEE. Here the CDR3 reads CASSPGGTLEKLFF. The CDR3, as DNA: TGTGCCAGCAGCCCGGGAGGGACGCTGGAAAAACTGTTTTTT.

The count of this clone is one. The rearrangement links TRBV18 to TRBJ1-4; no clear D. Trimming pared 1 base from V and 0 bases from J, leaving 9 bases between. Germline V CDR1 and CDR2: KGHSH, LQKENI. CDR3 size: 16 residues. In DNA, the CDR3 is TGTGCCAGCTCACCACAGTTGCAGACAACTAATGAAAAACTGTTTTTT. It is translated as CASSPQLQTTNEKLFF.

CDR3 amino acids: CAWRGGPGANVLTF. The CDR3 DNA sequence: TGTGCCTGGAGGGGGGGACCCGGGGCCAACGTCCTGACTTTC. The chain is built from TRBV30 and TRBJ2-6; the D gene is possibly TRBD2 (6 bases). Germline V gene lookup returns CDR1 GTSNPN and CDR2 SVGIG (reference sequence). This CDR3 contains 14 residues. The V gene lost 3 bases and the J gene lost 4 bases, with 10 bases spanning the gap.

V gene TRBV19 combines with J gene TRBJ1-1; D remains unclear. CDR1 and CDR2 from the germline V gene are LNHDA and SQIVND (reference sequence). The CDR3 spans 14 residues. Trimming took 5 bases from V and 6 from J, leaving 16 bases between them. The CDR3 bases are TGTGCCAGTAGTTTCCGGAGAGAGATGCCTGAAGCTTTCTTT. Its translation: CASSFRREMPEAFF.

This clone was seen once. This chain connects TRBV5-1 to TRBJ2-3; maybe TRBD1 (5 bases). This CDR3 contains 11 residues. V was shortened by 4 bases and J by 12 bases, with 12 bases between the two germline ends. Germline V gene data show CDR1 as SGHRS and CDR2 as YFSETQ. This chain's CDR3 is CASSELTDQYF. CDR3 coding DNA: TGCGCCAGCAGCGAACTGACAGATCAGTATTTT.

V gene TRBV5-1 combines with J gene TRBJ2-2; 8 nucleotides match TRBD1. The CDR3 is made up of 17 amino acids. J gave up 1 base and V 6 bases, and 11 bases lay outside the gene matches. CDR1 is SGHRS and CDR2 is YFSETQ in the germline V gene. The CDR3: CASIMTGVPMNTGELFF. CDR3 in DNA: TGCGCCAGCATCATGACAGGGGTTCCTATGAACACCGGGGAGCTGTTTTTT.

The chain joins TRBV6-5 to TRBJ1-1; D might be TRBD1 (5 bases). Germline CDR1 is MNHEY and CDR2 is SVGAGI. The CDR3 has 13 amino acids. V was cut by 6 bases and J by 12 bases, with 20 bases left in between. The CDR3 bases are TGTGCCAGCAGACCTCCCGGGACTCTCGAACCTTTCTTT. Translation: CASRPPGTLEPFF.

The CDR3 protein is CASSDAGAGAEAFF. Written as DNA, the CDR3 is TGTGCCAGCAGTGACGCAGGGGCGGGGGCTGAAGCTTTCTTT. The chain has TRBV2 and TRBJ1-1; D possibly corresponds to TRBD1 (6 bases). V lost 3 bases and J lost 6, with 14 bases in between. This CDR3 region has 14 residues. Germline values: CDR1 SNHLY, CDR2 FYNNEI.

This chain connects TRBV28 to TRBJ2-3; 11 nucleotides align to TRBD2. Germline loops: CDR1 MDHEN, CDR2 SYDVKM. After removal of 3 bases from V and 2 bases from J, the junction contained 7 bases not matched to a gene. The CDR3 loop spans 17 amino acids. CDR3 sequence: CASSFPTSGGHTDTQYF. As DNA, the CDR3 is TGTGCCAGCAGTTTCCCCACTAGCGGGGGTCACACAGATACGCAGTATTTT.

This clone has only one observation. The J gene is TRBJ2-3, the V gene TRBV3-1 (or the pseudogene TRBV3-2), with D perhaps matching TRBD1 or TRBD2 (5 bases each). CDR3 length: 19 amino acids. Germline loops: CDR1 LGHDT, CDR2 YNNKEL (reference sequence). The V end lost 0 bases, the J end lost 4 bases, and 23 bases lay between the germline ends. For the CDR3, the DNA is TGTGCCAGCAGCCAAGACCCCTACCTCCGGGACCTTGGGGCAGATACGCAGTATTTT. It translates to CASSQDPYLRDLGADTQYF.

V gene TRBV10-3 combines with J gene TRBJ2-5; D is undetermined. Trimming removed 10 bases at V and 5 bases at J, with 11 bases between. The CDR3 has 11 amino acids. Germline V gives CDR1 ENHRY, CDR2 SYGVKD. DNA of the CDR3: TGTGCCAGCTCCACAAGGGAGACCCAGTACTTC. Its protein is CASSTRETQYF.

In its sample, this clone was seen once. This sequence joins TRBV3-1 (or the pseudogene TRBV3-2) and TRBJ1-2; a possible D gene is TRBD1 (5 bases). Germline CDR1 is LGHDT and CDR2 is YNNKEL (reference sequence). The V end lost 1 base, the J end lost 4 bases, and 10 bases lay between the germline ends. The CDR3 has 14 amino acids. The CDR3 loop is CASSQADSIYGYTF. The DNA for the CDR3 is TGTGCCAGCAGCCAAGCCGACAGTATCTATGGCTACACCTTC.

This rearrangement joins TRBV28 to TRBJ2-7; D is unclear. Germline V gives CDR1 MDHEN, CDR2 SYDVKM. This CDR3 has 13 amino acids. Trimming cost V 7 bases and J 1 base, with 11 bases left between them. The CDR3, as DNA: TGTGCCAGCACATCCCCACTTTCCTACGAGCAGTACTTC. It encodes CASTSPLSYEQYF. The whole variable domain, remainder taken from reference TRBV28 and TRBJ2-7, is DVKVTQSSRYLVKRTGEKVFLECVQDMDHENMFWYRQDPGLGLRLIYFSYDVKMKEKGDIPEGYSVSREKKERFSLILESASTNQTSMYLCASTSPLSYEQYFGPGTRLTVT.

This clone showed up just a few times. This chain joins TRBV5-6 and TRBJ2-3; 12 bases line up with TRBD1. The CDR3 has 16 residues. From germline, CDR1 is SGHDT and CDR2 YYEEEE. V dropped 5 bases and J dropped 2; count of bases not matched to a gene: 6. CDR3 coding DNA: TGTGCCAGCAGAACGGGGACAGGGGGCACCACAGATACGCAGTATTTT. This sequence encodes CASRTGTGGTTDTQYF.

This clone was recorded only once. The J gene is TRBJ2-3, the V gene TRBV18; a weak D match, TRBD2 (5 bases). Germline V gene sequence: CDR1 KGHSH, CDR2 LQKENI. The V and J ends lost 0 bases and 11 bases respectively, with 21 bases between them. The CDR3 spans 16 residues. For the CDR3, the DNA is TGTGCCAGCTCACCACCGTCGTATATCGGAGGCCCCGTGCAGTATTTT. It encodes CASSPPSYIGGPVQYF. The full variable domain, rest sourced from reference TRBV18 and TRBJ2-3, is NAGVMQNPRHLVRRRGQEARLRCSPMKGHSHVYWYRQLPEEGLKFMVYLQKENIIDESGMPKERFSAEFPKEGPSILRIQQVVRGDSAAYFCASSPPSYIGGPVQYFGPGTRLTVL.

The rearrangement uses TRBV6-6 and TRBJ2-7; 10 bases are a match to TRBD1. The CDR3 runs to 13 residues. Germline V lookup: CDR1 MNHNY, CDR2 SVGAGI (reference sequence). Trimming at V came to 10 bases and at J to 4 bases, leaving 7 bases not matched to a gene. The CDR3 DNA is TGTGCCACCCGGGACAGGGGTTTGTACGAGCAGTACTTC. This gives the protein CATRDRGLYEQYF.

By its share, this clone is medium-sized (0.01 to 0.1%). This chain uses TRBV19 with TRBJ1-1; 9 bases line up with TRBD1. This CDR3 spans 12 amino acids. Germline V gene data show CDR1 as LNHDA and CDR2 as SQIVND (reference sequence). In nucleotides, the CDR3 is TGTGGAACAGGGGGCGGGAGCACTGAAGCTTTCTTT. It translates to CGTGGGSTEAFF. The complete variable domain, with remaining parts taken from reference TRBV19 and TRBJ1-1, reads DGGITQSPKYLFRKEGQNVTLSCEQNLNHDAMYWYRQDPGQGLRLIYYSQIVNDFQKGDIAEGYSVSREKKESFPLTVTSAQKNPTAFYLCGTGGGSTEAFFGQGTRLTVV.